This T cell receptor beta chain comes out of a study of blood T cell repertoires in COVID-19. This table comes from immunoSEQ multiplex PCR, and its TCRdb copy is limited to in-frame clones, with some not included. The sample carries roughly 90,000 clones, about 90% recorded once. The source material was peripheral blood. The TCR was taken from a human donor with active COVID-19. The donor label of this sample is uncertain.

The CDR3 coding sequence is TGTGCCAGCAGCTTAGTCGGACTAGGGGCCAATAATGAGCAGTTCTTC. It specifies CASSLVGLGANNEQFF. This chain uses TRBV7-9 with TRBJ2-1, with 7 nucleotides matching TRBD2. This CDR3 is built from 16 residues. The germline V gene has CDR1 SEHNR and CDR2 FQNEAQ (reference sequence). Trimming removed 1 base from V and 7 bases from J; junction bases left unmatched: 10.